The entry that follows covers one T cell receptor beta chain sequence. The CDR3 spans 16 residues. Germline V CDR1 and CDR2: SNHLY, FYNNEI. V dropped 6 bases and J dropped 5; count of bases not matched to a gene: 15. This specimen comes from a study of blood T cell repertoires in COVID-19. Overall study context: Acute and convalescent COVID-19 samples came from the United States, Italy and Spain. PBMCs, B-cell-depleted T cells, or T cells were the source of the cDNA or gDNA that made up the material.

Authors' data handling: Amplifying reference gene primers gave estimates of nucleated cell counts. Assay: immunoSEQ multiplex PCR; the TCRdb copy retains only in-frame clones and omits some. From that table come the V and J calls and clone size; the DNA was used to work out D and trimming. There are roughly 200,000 clones in the sample; roughly nine tenths occur only once, and more than 2% lies in the top ten. Cohorts were assigned according to the clinical history that participants reported. This receptor was taken from a woman aged 30 to 39 who had recovered from COVID-19. The specimen sequenced was PBMCs or T cells enriched from blood (not recorded which). The chain is built from TRBV2 and TRBJ1-2; 7 nucleotides line up with TRBD1. The CDR3 DNA reads TGTGCCAGCAGGATGACCTCCGGGACAGTAACGTATGGCTACACCTTC. Translating gives CASRMTSGTVTYGYTF. Full variable domain (missing parts from reference TRBV2 and TRBJ1-2): EPEVTQTPSHQVTQMGQEVILRCVPISNHLYFYWYRQILGQKVEFLVSFYNNEISEKSEIFDDQFSVERPDGSNFTLKIRSTKLEDSAMYFCASRMTSGTVTYGYTFGSGTRLTVV.